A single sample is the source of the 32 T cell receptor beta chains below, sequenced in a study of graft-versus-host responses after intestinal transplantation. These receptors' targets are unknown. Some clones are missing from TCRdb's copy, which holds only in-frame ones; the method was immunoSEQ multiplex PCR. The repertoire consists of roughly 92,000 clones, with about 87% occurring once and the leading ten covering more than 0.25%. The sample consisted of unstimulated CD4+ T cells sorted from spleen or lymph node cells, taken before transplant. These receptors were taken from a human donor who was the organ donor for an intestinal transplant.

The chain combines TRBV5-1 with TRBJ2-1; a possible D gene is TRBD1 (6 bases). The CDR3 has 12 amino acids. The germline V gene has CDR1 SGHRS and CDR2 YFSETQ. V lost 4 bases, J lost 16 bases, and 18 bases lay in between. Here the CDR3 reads CASSHRASRTFF. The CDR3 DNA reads TGCGCCAGCAGCCACAGGGCTAGCCGGACTTTCTTC.

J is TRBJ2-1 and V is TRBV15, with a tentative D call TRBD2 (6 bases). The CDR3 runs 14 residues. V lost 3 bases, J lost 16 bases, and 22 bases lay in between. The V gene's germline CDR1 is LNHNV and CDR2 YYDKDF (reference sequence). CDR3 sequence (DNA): TGTGCCACCAGCAGGGTGACCGGGACTCAACCCCCCTTCTTC. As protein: CATSRVTGTQPPFF.

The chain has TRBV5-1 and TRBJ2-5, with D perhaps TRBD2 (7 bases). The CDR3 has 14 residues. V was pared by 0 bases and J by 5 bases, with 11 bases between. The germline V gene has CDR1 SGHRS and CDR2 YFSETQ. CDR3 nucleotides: TGCGCCAGCAGCTTGGATGAGGGGGGGGAGACCCAGTACTTC. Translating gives CASSLDEGGETQYF.

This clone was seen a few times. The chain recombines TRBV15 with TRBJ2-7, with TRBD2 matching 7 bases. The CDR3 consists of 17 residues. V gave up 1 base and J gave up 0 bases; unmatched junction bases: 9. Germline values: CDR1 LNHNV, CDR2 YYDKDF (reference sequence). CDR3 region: CATSRVRAGPVSYEQYF. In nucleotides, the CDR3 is TGTGCCACCAGCAGAGTAAGAGCGGGACCGGTCTCCTACGAGCAGTACTTC. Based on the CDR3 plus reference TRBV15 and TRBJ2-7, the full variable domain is DAMVIQNPRYQVTQFGKPVTLSCSQTLNHNVMYWYQQKSSQAPKLLFHYYDKDFNNEADTPDNFQSRRPNTSFCFLDIRSPGLGDTAMYLCATSRVRAGPVSYEQYFGPGTRLTVT.

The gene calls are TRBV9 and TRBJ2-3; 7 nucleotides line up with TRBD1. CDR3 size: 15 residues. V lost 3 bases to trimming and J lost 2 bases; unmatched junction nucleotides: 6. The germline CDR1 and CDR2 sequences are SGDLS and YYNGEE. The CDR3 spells CASSALQGPTDTQYF. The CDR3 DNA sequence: TGTGCCAGCAGCGCGCTACAGGGGCCCACAGATACGCAGTATTTT.

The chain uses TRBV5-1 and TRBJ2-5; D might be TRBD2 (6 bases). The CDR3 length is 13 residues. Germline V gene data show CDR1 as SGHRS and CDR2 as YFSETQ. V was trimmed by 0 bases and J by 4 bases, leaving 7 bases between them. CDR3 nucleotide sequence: TGCGCCAGCAGCTTGGGGGGAGGAGAGACCCAGTACTTC. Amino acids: CASSLGGGETQYF.

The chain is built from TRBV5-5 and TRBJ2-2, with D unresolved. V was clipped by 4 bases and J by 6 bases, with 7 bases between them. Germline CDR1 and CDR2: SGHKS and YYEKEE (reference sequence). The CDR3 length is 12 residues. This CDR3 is CASSPPAGELFF. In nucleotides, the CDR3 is TGTGCCAGCAGCCCTCCCGCCGGGGAGCTGTTTTTT.

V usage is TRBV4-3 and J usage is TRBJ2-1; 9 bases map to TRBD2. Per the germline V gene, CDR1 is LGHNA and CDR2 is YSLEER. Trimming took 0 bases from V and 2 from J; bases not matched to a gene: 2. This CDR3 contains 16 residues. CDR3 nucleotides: TGCGCCAGCAGCCAAGAGGGACTAGCCGCCTACAATGAGCAGTTCTTC. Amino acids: CASSQEGLAAYNEQFF.

CDR3: CASSPTGDTQYF. The CDR3 DNA reads as TGTGCCAGCAGCCCTACGGGGGATACGCAGTATTTT. The gene calls are TRBV14 and TRBJ2-3, with D maybe TRBD2 (5 bases). Germline CDR1 SGHDN, CDR2 FVKESK. The V end was cut by 4 bases, the J end by 6 bases, with 8 bases between. This CDR3 is built from 12 residues.

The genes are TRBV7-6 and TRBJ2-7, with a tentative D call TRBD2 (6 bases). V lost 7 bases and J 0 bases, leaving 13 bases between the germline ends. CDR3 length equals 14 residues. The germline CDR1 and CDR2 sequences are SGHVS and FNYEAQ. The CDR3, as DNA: TGTGCCAGCACCTTGGGGGGTAGCTCCTACGAGCAGTACTTC. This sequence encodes CASTLGGSSYEQYF.

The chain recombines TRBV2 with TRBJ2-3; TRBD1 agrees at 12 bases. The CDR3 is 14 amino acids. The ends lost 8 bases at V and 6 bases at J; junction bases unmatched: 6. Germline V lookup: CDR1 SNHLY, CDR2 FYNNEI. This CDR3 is CASARDRGPDTQYF. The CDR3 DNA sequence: TGTGCCAGCGCGCGGGACAGGGGGCCGGATACGCAGTATTTT.

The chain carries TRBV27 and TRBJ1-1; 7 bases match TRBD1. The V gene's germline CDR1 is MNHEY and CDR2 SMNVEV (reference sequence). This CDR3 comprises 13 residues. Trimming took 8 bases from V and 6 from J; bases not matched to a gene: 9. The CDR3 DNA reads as TGTGCCAGCGGCCTGACAGGGATGGCTGAAGCTTTCTTT. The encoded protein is CASGLTGMAEAFF.

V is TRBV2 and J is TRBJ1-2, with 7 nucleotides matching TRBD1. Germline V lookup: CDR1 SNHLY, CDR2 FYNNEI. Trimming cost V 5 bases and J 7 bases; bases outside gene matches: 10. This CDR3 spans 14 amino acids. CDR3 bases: TGTGCCAGCAGTAGGACAGGTCGAGGTGGTGGCTACACCTTC. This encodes CASSRTGRGGGYTF.

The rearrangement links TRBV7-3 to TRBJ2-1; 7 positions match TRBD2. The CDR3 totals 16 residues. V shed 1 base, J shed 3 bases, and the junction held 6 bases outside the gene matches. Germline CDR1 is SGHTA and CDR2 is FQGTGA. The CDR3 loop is CASSLNGGRYYNEQFF. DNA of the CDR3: TGTGCCAGCAGCTTAAATGGCGGGAGATACTACAATGAGCAGTTCTTC.

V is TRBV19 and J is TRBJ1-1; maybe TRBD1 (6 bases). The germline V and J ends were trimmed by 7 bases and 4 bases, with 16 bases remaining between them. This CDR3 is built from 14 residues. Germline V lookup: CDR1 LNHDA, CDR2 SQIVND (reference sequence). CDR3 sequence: CASTEFLQGTEAFF. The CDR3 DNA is TGTGCCAGTACCGAATTTCTACAGGGCACTGAAGCTTTCTTT.

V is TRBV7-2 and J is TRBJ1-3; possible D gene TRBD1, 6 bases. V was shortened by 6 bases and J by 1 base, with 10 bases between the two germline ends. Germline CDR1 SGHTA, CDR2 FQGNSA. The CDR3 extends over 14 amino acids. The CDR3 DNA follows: TGTGCCAGCAGGACAACAGGGTCTGGAAACACCATATATTTT. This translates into CASRTTGSGNTIYF.

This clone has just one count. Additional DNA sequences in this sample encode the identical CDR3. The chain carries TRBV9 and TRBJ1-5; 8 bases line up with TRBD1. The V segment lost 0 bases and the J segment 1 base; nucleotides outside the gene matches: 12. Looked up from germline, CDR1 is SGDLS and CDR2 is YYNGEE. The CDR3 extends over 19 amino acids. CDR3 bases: TGTGCCAGCAGCGTAGCACCTACCGGCACAGGGGGGAGCAATCAGCCCCAGCATTTT. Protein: CASSVAPTGTGGSNQPQHF.

The CDR3, as DNA: TGCGCCAGCAGAGGGGCCGGCTACACCTTC. This sequence encodes CASRGAGYTF. J is TRBJ1-2 and V is TRBV5-1; D may be TRBD1 (5 bases). This CDR3 contains 10 residues. V was trimmed by 5 bases and J by 8 bases, leaving 7 bases between them. The germline V gene has CDR1 SGHRS and CDR2 YFSETQ.

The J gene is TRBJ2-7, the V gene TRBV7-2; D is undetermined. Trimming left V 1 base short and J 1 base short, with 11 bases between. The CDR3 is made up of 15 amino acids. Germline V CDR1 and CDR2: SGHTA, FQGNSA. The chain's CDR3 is CASSLGRRVSYEQYF. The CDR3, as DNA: TGTGCCAGCAGCTTAGGAAGGAGAGTATCCTACGAGCAGTACTTC.

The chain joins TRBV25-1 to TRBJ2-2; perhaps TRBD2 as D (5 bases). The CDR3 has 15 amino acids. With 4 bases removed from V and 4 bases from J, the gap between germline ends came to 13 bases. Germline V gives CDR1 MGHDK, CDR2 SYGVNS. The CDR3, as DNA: TGTGCCAGCAGTGGTCCGGGATCCTTCACCGGGGAGCTGTTTTTT. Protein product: CASSGPGSFTGELFF.

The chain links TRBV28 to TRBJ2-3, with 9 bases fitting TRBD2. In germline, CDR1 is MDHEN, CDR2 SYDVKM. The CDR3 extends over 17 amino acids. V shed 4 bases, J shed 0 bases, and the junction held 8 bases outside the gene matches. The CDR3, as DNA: TGTGCCAGCAGTTCGGGGCTAGCGGGGACTAGCACAGATACGCAGTATTTT. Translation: CASSSGLAGTSTDTQYF.

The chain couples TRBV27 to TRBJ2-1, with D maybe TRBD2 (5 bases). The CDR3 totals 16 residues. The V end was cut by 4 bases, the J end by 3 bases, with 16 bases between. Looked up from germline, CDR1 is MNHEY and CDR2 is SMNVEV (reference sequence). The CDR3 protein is CASSSRLHSDYNEQFF. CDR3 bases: TGTGCCAGCAGTTCCCGACTACATTCAGACTACAATGAGCAGTTCTTC.

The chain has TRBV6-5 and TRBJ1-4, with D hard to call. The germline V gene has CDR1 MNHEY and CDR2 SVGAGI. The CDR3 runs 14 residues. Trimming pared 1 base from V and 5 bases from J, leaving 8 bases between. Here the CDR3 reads CASSYFQFNEKLFF. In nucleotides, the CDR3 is TGTGCCAGCAGTTACTTCCAGTTCAATGAAAAACTGTTTTTT.

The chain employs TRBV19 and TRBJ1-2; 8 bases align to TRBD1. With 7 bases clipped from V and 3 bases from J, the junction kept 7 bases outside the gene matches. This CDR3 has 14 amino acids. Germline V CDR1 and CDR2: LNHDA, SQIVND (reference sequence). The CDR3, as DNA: TGTGCCAGTACCTGGCGACAGGGGTACTATGGCTACACCTTC. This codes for CASTWRQGYYGYTF.

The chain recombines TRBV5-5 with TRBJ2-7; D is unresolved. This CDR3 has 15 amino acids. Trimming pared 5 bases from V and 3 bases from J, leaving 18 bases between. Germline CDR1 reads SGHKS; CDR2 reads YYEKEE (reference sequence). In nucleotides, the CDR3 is TGTGCCAGCAGTCCCTCCCCGCAGATCCTCTACGAGCAGTACTTC. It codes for CASSPSPQILYEQYF.

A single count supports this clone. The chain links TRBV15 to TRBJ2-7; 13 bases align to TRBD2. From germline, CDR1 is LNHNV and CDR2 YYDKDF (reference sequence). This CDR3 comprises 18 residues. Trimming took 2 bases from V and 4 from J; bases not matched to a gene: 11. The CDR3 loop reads CATSRSGLAGRAGYEQYF. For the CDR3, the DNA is TGTGCCACCAGCAGATCGGGACTAGCGGGAAGGGCCGGTTACGAGCAGTACTTC.

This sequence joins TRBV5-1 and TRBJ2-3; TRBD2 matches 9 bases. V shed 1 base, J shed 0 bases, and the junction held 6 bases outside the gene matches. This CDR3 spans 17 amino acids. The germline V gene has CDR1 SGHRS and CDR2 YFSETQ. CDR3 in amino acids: CASSLWLTSGSTDTQYF. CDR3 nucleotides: TGCGCCAGCAGCTTGTGGTTGACTAGCGGTAGCACAGATACGCAGTATTTT.

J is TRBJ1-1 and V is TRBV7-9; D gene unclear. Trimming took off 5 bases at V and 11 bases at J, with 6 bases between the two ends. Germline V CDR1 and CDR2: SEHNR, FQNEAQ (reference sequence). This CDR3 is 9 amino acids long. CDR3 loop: CASSPRAFF. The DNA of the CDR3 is TGTGCCAGCAGCCCGCGGGCTTTCTTT.

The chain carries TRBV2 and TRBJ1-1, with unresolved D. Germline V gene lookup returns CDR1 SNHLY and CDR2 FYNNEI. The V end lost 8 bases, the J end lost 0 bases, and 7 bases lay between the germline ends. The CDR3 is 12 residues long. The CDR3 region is CASAQVNTEAFF. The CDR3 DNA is TGTGCCAGCGCTCAGGTGAACACTGAAGCTTTCTTT.

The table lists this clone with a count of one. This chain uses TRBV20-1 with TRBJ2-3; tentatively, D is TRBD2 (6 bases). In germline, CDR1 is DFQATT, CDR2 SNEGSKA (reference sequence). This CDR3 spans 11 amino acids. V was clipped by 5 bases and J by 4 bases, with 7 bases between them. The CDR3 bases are TGCAGTGCTCCTAGCGCAGATACGCAGTATTTT. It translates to CSAPSADTQYF.

The CDR3, as DNA: TGTGCCAGCAGCTTCCTAGGCAGGAACACTGAAGCTTTCTTT. Amino acid sequence: CASSFLGRNTEAFF. The chain recombines TRBV7-2 with TRBJ1-1; D remains unclear. The germline V and J ends were trimmed by 3 bases and 1 base, with 9 bases remaining between them. The CDR3 is 14 residues long. Germline V CDR1 and CDR2: SGHTA, FQGNSA. Variable domain in full (rest from reference TRBV7-2 and TRBJ1-1): GAGVSQSPSNKVTEKGKDVELRCDPISGHTALYWYRQSLGQGLEFLIYFQGNSAPDKSGLPSDRFSAERTGGSVSTLTIQRTQQEDSAVYLCASSFLGRNTEAFFGQGTRLTVV.

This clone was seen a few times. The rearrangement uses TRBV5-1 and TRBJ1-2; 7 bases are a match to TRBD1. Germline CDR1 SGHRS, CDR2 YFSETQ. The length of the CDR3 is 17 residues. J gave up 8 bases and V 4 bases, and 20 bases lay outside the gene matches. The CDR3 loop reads CASSPRGQTTGSYGYTF. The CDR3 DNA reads TGCGCCAGCAGCCCGCGGGGACAGACTACTGGGAGTTACGGCTACACCTTC.